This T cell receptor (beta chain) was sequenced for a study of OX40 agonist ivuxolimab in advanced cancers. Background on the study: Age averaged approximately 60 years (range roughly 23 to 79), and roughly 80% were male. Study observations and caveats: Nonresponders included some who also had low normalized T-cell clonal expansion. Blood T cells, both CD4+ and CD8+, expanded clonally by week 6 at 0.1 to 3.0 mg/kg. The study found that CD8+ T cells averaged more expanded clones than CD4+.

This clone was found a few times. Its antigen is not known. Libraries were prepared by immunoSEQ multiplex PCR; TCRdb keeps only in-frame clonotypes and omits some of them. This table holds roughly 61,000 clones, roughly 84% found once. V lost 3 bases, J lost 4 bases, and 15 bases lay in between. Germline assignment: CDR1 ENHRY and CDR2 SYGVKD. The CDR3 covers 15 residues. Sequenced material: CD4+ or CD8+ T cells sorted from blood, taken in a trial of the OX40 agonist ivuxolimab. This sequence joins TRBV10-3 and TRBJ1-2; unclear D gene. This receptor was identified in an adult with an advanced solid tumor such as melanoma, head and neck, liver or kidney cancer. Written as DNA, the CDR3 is TGTGCCATCAGTGACTCGGCGAGAAGGGTCTATGGCTACACCTTC. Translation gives CAISDSARRVYGYTF.